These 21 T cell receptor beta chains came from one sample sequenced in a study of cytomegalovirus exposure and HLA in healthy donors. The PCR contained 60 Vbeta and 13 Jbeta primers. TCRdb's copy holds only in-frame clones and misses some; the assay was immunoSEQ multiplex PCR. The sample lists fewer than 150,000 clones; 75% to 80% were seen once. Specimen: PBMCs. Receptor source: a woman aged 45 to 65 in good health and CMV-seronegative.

The CDR3 loop is CASSPRGYRGSNQPQHF. The DNA of the CDR3 is TGTGCCAGCAGCCCCAGGGGATATAGAGGAAGCAATCAGCCCCAGCATTTT. The gene calls are TRBV28 and TRBJ1-5; maybe TRBD1 (6 bases). The CDR3 totals 17 residues. Trimming cost V 6 bases and J 1 base, with 19 bases left between them. Germline V CDR1 and CDR2: MDHEN, SYDVKM.

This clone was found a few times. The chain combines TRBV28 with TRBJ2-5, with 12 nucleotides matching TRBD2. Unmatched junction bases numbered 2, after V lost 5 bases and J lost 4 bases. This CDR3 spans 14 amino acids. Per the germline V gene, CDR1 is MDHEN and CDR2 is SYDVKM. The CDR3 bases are TGTGCCAGCAGTAGGACTAGCGGGGCAGAGACCCAGTACTTC. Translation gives CASSRTSGAETQYF.

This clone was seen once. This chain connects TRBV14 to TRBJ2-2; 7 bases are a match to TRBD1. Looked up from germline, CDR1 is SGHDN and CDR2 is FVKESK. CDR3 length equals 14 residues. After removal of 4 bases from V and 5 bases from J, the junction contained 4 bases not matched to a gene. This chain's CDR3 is CASSPYRGTGELFF. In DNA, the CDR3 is TGTGCCAGCAGCCCCTACAGGGGAACCGGGGAGCTGTTTTTT.

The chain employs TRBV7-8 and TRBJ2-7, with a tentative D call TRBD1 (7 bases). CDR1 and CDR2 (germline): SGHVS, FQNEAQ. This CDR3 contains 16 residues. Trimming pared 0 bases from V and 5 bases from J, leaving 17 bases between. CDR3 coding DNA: TGTGCCAGCAGCTTAGCTGTACGACAGGGAGGCGACGAGCAGTACTTC. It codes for CASSLAVRQGGDEQYF.

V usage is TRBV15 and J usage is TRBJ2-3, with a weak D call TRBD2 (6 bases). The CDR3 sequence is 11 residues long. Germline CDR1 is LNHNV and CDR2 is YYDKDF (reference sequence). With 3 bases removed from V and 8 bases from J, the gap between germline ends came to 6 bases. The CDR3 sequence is CATSRGGTQYF. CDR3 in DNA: TGTGCCACCAGCAGGGGGGGTACGCAGTATTTT.

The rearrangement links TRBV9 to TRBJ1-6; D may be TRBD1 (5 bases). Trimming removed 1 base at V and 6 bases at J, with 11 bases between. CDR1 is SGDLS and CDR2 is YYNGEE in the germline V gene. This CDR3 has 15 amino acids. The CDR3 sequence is CASSVSRQGNSPLHF. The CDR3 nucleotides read TGTGCCAGCAGCGTATCAAGGCAGGGTAATTCACCCCTCCACTTT.

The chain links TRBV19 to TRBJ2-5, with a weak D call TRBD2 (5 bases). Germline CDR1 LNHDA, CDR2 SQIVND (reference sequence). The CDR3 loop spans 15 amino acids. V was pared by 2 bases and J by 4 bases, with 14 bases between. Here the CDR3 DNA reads TGTGCCAGTAGTATAAGGCGGGCGTCAGGAGAGACCCAGTACTTC. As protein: CASSIRRASGETQYF.

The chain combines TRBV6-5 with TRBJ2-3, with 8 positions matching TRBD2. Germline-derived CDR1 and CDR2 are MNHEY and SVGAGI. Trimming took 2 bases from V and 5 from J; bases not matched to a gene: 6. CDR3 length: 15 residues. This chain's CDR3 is CASSYQTGGQDTQYF. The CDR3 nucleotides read TGTGCCAGCAGTTACCAGACGGGGGGGCAAGATACGCAGTATTTT.

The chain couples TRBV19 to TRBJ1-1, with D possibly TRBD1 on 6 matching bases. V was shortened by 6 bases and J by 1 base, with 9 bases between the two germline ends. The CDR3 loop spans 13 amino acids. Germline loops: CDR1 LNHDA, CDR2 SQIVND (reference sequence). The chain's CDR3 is CASRWTANTEAFF. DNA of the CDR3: TGTGCCAGTAGGTGGACAGCGAACACTGAAGCTTTCTTT.

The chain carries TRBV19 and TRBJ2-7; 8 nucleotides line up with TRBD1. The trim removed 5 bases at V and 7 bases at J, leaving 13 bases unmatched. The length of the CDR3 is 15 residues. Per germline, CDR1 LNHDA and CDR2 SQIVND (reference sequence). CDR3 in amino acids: CASSAPGQAIIEQYF. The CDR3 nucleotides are TGTGCCAGTAGTGCCCCGGGACAGGCCATTATAGAGCAGTACTTC.

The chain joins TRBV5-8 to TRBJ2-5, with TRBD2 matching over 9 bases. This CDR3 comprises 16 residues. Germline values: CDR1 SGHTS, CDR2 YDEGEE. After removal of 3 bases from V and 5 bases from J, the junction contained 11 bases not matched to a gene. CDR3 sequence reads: CASSYLGRGGRETQYF. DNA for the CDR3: TGTGCCAGCAGCTACCTCGGGCGGGGGGGCCGGGAGACCCAGTACTTC.

CDR3 region: CASRGGGPGTQYF. The CDR3 bases are TGTGCCAGCAGAGGGGGGGGGCCGGGTACGCAGTATTTT. V and J are TRBV6-5 and TRBJ2-3; a weak D match, TRBD2 (7 bases). This CDR3 region has 13 residues. V was clipped by 6 bases and J by 8 bases, with 15 bases between them. CDR1 and CDR2 from the germline V gene are MNHEY and SVGAGI.

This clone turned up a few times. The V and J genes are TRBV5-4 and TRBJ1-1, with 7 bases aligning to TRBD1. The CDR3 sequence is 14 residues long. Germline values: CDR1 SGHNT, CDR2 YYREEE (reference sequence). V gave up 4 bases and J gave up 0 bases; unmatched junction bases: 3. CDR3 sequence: CASSRDSMNTEAFF. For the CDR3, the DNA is TGTGCCAGCAGCAGGGACAGCATGAACACTGAAGCTTTCTTT.

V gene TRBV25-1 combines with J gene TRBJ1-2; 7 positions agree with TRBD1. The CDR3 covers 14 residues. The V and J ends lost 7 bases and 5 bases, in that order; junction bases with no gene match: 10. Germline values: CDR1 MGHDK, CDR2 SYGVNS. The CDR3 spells CASTPGGIEYGYTF. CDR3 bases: TGTGCCAGCACCCCAGGGGGGATCGAGTATGGCTACACCTTC.

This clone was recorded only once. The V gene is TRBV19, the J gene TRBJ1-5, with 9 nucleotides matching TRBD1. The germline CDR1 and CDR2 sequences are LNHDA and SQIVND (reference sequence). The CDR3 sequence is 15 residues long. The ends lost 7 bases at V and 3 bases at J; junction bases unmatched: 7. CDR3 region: CASTRDREYNQPQHF. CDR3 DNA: TGTGCCAGTACCCGGGACAGGGAATACAATCAGCCCCAGCATTTT.

The CDR3 DNA follows: TGTGCCAGTAGTACTAACAGGGCGTCAATGAACACTGAAGCTTTCTTT. Translation: CASSTNRASMNTEAFF. The chain combines TRBV19 with TRBJ1-1, with D perhaps matching TRBD1 (6 bases). The V gene's germline CDR1 is LNHDA and CDR2 SQIVND (reference sequence). There are 16 residues in the CDR3. V shed 4 bases and J shed 0 bases, with 15 bases lying between them. The whole variable domain, remainder taken from reference TRBV19 and TRBJ1-1, is DGGITQSPKYLFRKEGQNVTLSCEQNLNHDAMYWYRQDPGQGLRLIYYSQIVNDFQKGDIAEGYSVSREKKESFPLTVTSAQKNPTAFYLCASSTNRASMNTEAFFGQGTRLTVV.

CDR3 sequence: CASSSGLNGETQYF. The CDR3 coding sequence is TGCGCCAGCAGCTCGGGACTTAATGGGGAGACCCAGTACTTC. V gene TRBV5-1 combines with J gene TRBJ2-5, with D possibly being TRBD2 (6 bases). V lost 3 bases and J 5 bases, leaving 14 bases between the germline ends. Per germline, CDR1 SGHRS and CDR2 YFSETQ. This CDR3 is built from 14 residues.

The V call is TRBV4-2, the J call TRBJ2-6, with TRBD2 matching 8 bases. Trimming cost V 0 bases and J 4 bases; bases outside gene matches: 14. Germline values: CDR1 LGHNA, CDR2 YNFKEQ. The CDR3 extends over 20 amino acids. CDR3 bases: TGTGCCAGCAGCCAAGAAACCTTCGGGGGGGGCCGACGCGGGGCCAACGTCCTGACTTTC. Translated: CASSQETFGGGRRGANVLTF.

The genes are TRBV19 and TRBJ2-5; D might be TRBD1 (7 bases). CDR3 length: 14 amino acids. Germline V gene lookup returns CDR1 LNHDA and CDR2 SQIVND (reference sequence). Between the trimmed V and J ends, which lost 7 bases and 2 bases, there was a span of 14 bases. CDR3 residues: CASTQTGTQETQYF. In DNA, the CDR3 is TGTGCCAGTACCCAGACAGGGACTCAAGAGACCCAGTACTTC. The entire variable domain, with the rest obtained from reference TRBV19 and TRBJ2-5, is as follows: DGGITQSPKYLFRKEGQNVTLSCEQNLNHDAMYWYRQDPGQGLRLIYYSQIVNDFQKGDIAEGYSVSREKKESFPLTVTSAQKNPTAFYLCASTQTGTQETQYFGPGTRLLVL.

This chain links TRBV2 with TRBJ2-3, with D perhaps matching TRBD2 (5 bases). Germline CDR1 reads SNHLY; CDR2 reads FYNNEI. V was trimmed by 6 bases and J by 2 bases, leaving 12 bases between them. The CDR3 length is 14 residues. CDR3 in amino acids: CASSSDYFTDTQYF. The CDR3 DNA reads TGTGCCAGCAGCTCAGACTACTTCACAGATACGCAGTATTTT.

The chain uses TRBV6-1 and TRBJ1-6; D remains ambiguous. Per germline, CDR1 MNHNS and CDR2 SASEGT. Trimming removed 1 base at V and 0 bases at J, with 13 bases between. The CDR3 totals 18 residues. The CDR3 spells CASSEVGAESSYNSPLHF. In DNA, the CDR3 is TGTGCCAGCAGTGAAGTGGGCGCCGAGAGCTCCTATAATTCACCCCTCCACTTT.